This T cell receptor beta chain was captured by sequencing in a study of blood T cells in healthy people across ages. The authors ran a second PCR of about 6 to 12 cycles using a sample-barcoded 5' primer and a J-beta primer mix. TCRdb reanalysed the 5' RACE reads using MiXCR and keeps one entry per CDR3 protein. Here the sample spans about 1.5 million distinct CDR3 sequences, roughly 43% being singletons. Donors each provided roughly 9.6 milliliters of peripheral blood. CDR1 is MGHDK, CDR2 SYGVNS, per germline. J lost 4 bases, V lost 4 bases, and 8 bases had no gene match. The CDR3 totals 15 residues.

The material sequenced was blood. V gene TRBV25-1 combines with J gene TRBJ2-3, with TRBD1 matching 7 bases. The clonotype originates from a woman younger than 35 in good health. The DNA for the CDR3 is TGTGCCAGCAGTGCCTCGACAGGGAATTCAGATACGCAGTATTTT. Translated, it gives CASSASTGNSDTQYF.